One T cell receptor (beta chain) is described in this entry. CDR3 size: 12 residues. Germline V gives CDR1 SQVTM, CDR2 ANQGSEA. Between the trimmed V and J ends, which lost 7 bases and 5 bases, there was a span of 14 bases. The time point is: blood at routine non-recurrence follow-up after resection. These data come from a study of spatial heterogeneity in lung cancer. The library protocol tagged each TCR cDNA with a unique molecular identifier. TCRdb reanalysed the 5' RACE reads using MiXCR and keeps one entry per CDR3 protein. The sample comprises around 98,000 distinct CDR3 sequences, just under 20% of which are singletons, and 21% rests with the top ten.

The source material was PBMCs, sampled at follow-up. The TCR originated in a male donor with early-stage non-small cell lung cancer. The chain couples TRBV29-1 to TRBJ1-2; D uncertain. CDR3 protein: CSADGLDYGYTF. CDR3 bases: TGCAGCGCAGATGGGCTTGATTATGGCTACACCTTC.